This is a list of T cell receptor beta chains from one sample in a study of cytomegalovirus exposure and HLA in healthy donors. The protocol was immunoSEQ multiplex PCR, while the TCRdb copy is restricted to in-frame clones and leaves out a portion. The sample lists 150,000 to 200,000 clones; about 80% were seen once. Sample: PBMCs. All receptors derive from a man aged 18 to 29 in good health and CMV-seropositive. The CDR3 runs from the conserved cysteine through the conserved F or W. Each record gives: CDR3 length, D gene, J gene, V gene, clone size, CDR3 DNA, CDR3 protein. A D gene is named only where the DNA matches it firmly. Not every row has a clone size; where given, it reads once, few, many or a size class.

13	TRBD1	TRBJ2-7	TRBV7-2	NA	TGTGCCAGCGGCGGGACAGGGGGCGACGAGCAGTACTTC	CASGGTGGDEQYF
18	TRBD1	TRBJ1-3	TRBV5-1	NA	TGCGCCAGCAGCTTGTTAGTAGACAGGGGGATACCTGGAAACACCATATATTTT	CASSLLVDRGIPGNTIYF
12	NA	TRBJ2-7	TRBV5-1	NA	TGCGCCAGCAGCGAACCCGGCGGGTCGTGGTACTTC	CASSEPGGSWYF
15	NA	TRBJ1-2	TRBV7-9	NA	TGTGCCAGCAGCTTACCCGACAAGTCCAACTATGGCTACACCTTC	CASSLPDKSNYGYTF
17	TRBD2	TRBJ2-3	TRBV28	NA	TGTGCCAGCAGTACCGGACTAGCGGGACCCAGCACAGATACGCAGTATTTT	CASSTGLAGPSTDTQYF
15	TRBD2	TRBJ2-2	TRBV28	NA	TGTGCCAGCTCTGGGGGGGGGATAGACACCGGGGAGCTGTTTTTT	CASSGGGIDTGELFF
14	TRBD1	TRBJ1-2	TRBV5-1	NA	TGCGCCAGCAGCTTCGGGCGGACAGGGGATGGCTACACCTTC	CASSFGRTGDGYTF
17	TRBD2	TRBJ2-5	TRBV23-1	once	TGCGCCAGCAGTCAATCGCCCGAGGCAGGGAGGGTGGAGACCCAGTACTTC	CASSQSPEAGRVETQYF
10	NA	TRBJ2-7	TRBV7-9	few	TGTGCCAGCAGCGGGCCAAGGCAGTACTTC	CASSGPRQYF
14	TRBD1	TRBJ2-7	TRBV9	once	TGTGCCAGCTCTCCGGGACAGGGGGCCTACGAGCAGTACTTC	CASSPGQGAYEQYF
15	TRBD1	TRBJ2-1	TRBV4-2	NA	TGTGCCAGCAGCCAGGGGACAGGGGATTACAATGAGCAGTTCTTC	CASSQGTGDYNEQFF
13	NA	TRBJ2-5	TRBV5-4	once	TGTGCCAGCAGCTTCGACAACCAAGAGACCCAGTACTTC	CASSFDNQETQYF
12	NA	TRBJ1-1	TRBV27	NA	TGTGCCAGCAGGGGCCTGAACACTGAAGCTTTCTTT	CASRGLNTEAFF
17	NA	TRBJ1-5	TRBV6-1	NA	TGTGCCAGCAGTGATCACGCGGGGCTCTCTGGGAATCAGCCCCAGCATTTT	CASSDHAGLSGNQPQHF
15	NA	TRBJ2-1	TRBV5-4	NA	TGTGCCAGCAGCTCCGAATTAGCGGCCGTCAATGAGCAGTTCTTC	CASSSELAAVNEQFF
11	TRBD1	TRBJ1-1	TRBV27	NA	TGTGCCAGCAGCCATGGGACAGATGCTTTCTTT	CASSHGTDAFF